This T cell receptor (beta chain) was recovered during a study of blood T cell repertoires in COVID-19 (dated by TCRdb to the early 2020s). About the full investigation: Samples covering the acute and convalescent phases of COVID-19 were provided by collaborators in the United States, Italy and Spain. The repertoires were made available in a free public database intended to serve as a resource for research on the immune response to SARS-CoV-2. Sample metadata almost always included a de-identified subject ID, COVID-19 status, age in years and sex. Where HLA class I and class II types were available, the types were taken from metadata supplied by the sample provider, not from assay-based typing. Samples were obtained from the ongoing ImmuneRACE study (first 160 participants) and from about 1,300 subjects provided by 6 global collaborators. The prospective study material was composed of cDNA or gDNA derived from T cells, B-cell-depleted T cells, or PBMCs. Deeply sampled blood TCRbeta repertoires from subjects exposed to, actively infected with, or recovered from COVID-19 were included in the dataset. Overall study results and their limits: The quantity of clinical and demographic metadata differed by source and by participant and was supplied without curation.

The immunoSEQ Assay, a bias-controlled multiplex PCR, was used to amplify TCRbeta CDR3 regions from genomic DNA. The published analysis was carried out like this. The number of nucleated cells in each sample was estimated by amplification of reference gene primers within the assay. Sequence reads were collapsed and filtered to measure the absolute abundance of every unique TCRbeta CDR3 rearrangement. Productive Simpson clonality was computed per sample as the square root of Simpson's diversity index over productive rearrangements. TCRdb re-hosts the immuneACCESS table, in-frame sequences only. Its copies lack some clones; in the studies checked, an unresolved V gene accounts for under half of them, and the cause for the rest is not known. V, J and clone size were drawn from that table, and D and trimming were deduced from the DNA. The sample contains 300,000 or so clones, 75% to 95% of them found a single time. 0.95% to 1.3% of the sample is in the top ten clones.

In its sample, this clone was seen once. This receptor's antigen is unknown. One base away there is no much larger clone; base qualities are not given. Participants in the prospective study were aged roughly 18 to 100 years, lived in about two dozen United States geographic areas, and enrolled through a virtual design. Cohort assignment in the prospective study relied on participant-reported clinical history from a screening survey and a study questionnaire. Recovered participants in ImmuneRACE Cohort 3 were defined by two consecutive negative NP/OP PCR tests, clearance by a healthcare professional, or resolution of symptoms. Mobile phlebotomists in the prospective study collected whole blood, serum and a nasopharyngeal or oropharyngeal swab from every participant. Prospective study participants could optionally give additional blood draws and questionnaires over an approximately 2-month period. Before DNA extraction, blood samples from the prospective study were shipped at room temperature or frozen.

The V end gives up 4 bases and the J end 7 bases, leaving 3 bases in the junction not matched to a gene. Based on the germline V gene (reference sequence), the CDR1 and CDR2 sequences are LNHDA and SQIVND. The CDR3, cysteine through phenylalanine, is 12 amino acids long. Solely the CDR3 DNA is kept, with 36 bases framed from the first base. The TCR sequence derives from a young woman who had recovered from COVID-19. The V gene is TRBV19 and the J gene is TRBJ1-1; 7 central bases correspond to TRBD1. The sample was PBMCs or T cells enriched from blood (not recorded which). This receptor carries the CDR3 CASSRGDSEAFF. Read as DNA, the sequence is TGTGCCAGTAGTAGAGGGGACAGTGAAGCTTTCTTT.